The present T cell receptor beta chain was sequenced within a study of blood T cell repertoires in COVID-19. Study summary: The United States, Italy and Spain were the sources of the acute and convalescent COVID-19 samples. T cells, B-cell-depleted T cells, or PBMCs supplied cDNA or gDNA.

Per the original methods: By means of reference gene primer amplification, nucleated cell counts were estimated. TCRdb keeps only in-frame clones here, not all; method: immunoSEQ multiplex PCR. V and J calls and clone size are as listed in that table; D and trimming were resolved from the DNA. The sample lists roughly 30,000 clones, 88% occurring once. The CDR3 consists of 14 residues. Trimming removed 6 bases at V and 5 bases at J, with 14 bases between. The V gene's germline CDR1 is SGHTA and CDR2 FQGNSA. This clone was recorded a few times. V and J are TRBV7-2 and TRBJ2-1; TRBD2 might be the D (6 bases). The sequence came from a man between 60 and 70 years old with COVID-19, enrolled during active disease. Sequencing was performed on peripheral blood. CDR3 residues: CASSLLTRNNEQFF. The CDR3, as DNA: TGTGCCAGCAGTTTATTGACTAGAAACAATGAGCAGTTCTTC.